These 11 T cell receptor beta chains were all obtained from the same sample, sequenced in a study of identical twins. TCRdb re-called the 5' RACE reads with MiXCR, one entry per CDR3 protein. Of hundreds of thousands of distinct CDR3 sequences listed, approximately 8% are singletons. A further study also used this sample, focusing on yellow fever vaccine responses in identical twins.

The sequenced sample was memory (CD45RO+) T cells sorted from blood. These receptor sequences come from a woman under 30 in good health.

This clonotype has more than one count but fewer than ten. The V call is TRBV3-1, the J call TRBJ1-2; TRBD1 might be the D (5 bases). The CDR3 is made up of 14 amino acids. V gave up 0 bases and J gave up 2 bases, with 7 bases separating them. Germline CDR1 reads LGHDT; CDR2 reads YNNKEL (reference sequence). CDR3 nucleotides: TGTGCCAGCAGCCAAGACTCAGGGAACTATGGCTACACCTTC. Protein: CASSQDSGNYGYTF.

The chain is built from TRBV11-2 and TRBJ2-2, with TRBD2 identical over 11 bases. The CDR3 sequence is 17 residues long. Germline V CDR1 and CDR2: SGHAT, FQNNGV. Trimming cost V 2 bases and J 5 bases; bases outside gene matches: 7. The CDR3, as DNA: TGTGCCAGCAGCTTAAGGACCCCTAGCGGGAGGACCGGGGAGCTGTTTTTT. Translation: CASSLRTPSGRTGELFF.

This clonotype has a handful of counts. The chain recombines TRBV9 with TRBJ2-1, with 10 bases fitting TRBD2. This CDR3 is built from 17 residues. Germline assignment: CDR1 SGDLS and CDR2 YYNGEE. The junction had 6 bases not matched to a gene; V was cut back by 0 bases and J by 3 bases. Written as DNA, the CDR3 is TGTGCCAGCAGCGTAGACGAGCGGGGGGGCCTCTACAATGAGCAGTTCTTC. This gives the protein CASSVDERGGLYNEQFF.

This clonotype was seen ten or more times. The chain recombines TRBV7-6 with TRBJ1-1, with D perhaps matching TRBD1 (5 bases). The CDR3 sequence is 15 residues long. Germline-derived CDR1 and CDR2 are SGHVS and FNYEAQ. Deletions cut 3 bases from V and 3 bases from J, with 14 bases between. The CDR3 nucleotides read TGTGCCAGCAGCTTCGTGGGTGGGGCGGACACTGAAGCTTTCTTT. This gives the protein CASSFVGGADTEAFF.

This clonotype occurred many times. The V call is TRBV5-1, the J call TRBJ1-1; a weak D match, TRBD1 (6 bases). The CDR3 contains 15 residues. Trimming stripped 4 bases from V and 0 bases from J, with 13 bases between. Germline V CDR1 and CDR2: SGHRS, YFSETQ. The CDR3 sequence: CASSRVGAMNTEAFF. The CDR3 DNA reads as TGCGCCAGCAGCCGGGTGGGGGCCATGAACACTGAAGCTTTCTTT.

This clonotype was counted only a few times. The chain is built from TRBV6-1 and TRBJ2-7; D tentatively fits TRBD1 or TRBD2 (5 bases each). Per germline, CDR1 MNHNS and CDR2 SASEGT. The CDR3 runs to 15 residues. The V end was cut by 1 base, the J end by 2 bases, with 12 bases between. CDR3 coding DNA: TGTGCCAGCAGTGAAGAGGCGCAGGGACCCTACGAGCAGTACGTC. Translated, it gives CASSEEAQGPYEQYV.

This clonotype was seen repeatedly, ten times or more. This chain joins TRBV20-1 and TRBJ1-1, with D possibly TRBD1 on 5 matching bases. The ends were cut back, 2 bases at V and 4 bases at J, with 14 bases in the middle. Germline CDR1 DFQATT, CDR2 SNEGSKA (reference sequence). The CDR3 covers 14 residues. CDR3 protein: CSARRGSGGTEAFF. The CDR3 nucleotides read TGCAGTGCTAGACGAGGTTCGGGGGGCACTGAAGCTTTCTTT.

This clonotype has at least ten counts. V usage is TRBV10-3 and J usage is TRBJ1-3, with 8 bases aligning to TRBD1. Trimming removed 10 bases from V and 0 bases from J; junction bases left unmatched: 5. The CDR3 is 14 residues long. CDR1 is ENHRY, CDR2 SYGVKD, per germline. The CDR3 region is CATGDRTSGNTIYF. CDR3 in DNA: TGTGCCACGGGGGACAGGACCTCTGGAAACACCATATATTTT.

The genes are TRBV5-5 and TRBJ2-7; 8 positions agree with TRBD1. Germline loops: CDR1 SGHKS, CDR2 YYEKEE (reference sequence). CDR3 length: 14 amino acids. Trimming removed 0 bases from V and 3 bases from J; junction bases left unmatched: 2. CDR3 in amino acids: CASSLAGTGYEQYF. Written as DNA, the CDR3 is TGTGCCAGCAGCTTGGCCGGGACAGGCTACGAGCAGTACTTC.

In its sample, this clonotype was seen many times. This chain connects TRBV12-3 or TRBV12-4 to TRBJ2-1; D may be TRBD2 (6 bases). This CDR3 is built from 15 residues. V was trimmed by 3 bases and J by 3 bases, leaving 12 bases between them. DNA for the CDR3: TGTGCCAGCAGTTTTGGGCTAGCGATCTACAATGAGCAGTTCTTC. Encoded protein: CASSFGLAIYNEQFF.

This clonotype was seen a few times. The V and J genes are TRBV10-3 and TRBJ2-3; 9 bases agree with TRBD2. CDR3 size: 15 residues. The V and J ends lost 9 bases and 0 bases, in that order; junction bases with no gene match: 7. Germline V gives CDR1 ENHRY, CDR2 SYGVKD. CDR3 loop: CAIKTSGTSTDTQYF. For the CDR3, the DNA is TGTGCCATTAAGACTAGCGGAACGAGCACAGATACGCAGTATTTT.